Each of the 17 T cell receptor beta chains below was sequenced from the same sample in a study of T cell responses to AZD1222 COVID-19 vaccine. Using immunoSEQ multiplex PCR, the repertoire was profiled, and TCRdb retains in-frame clones only, with some absent. The sample consists of approximately 140,000 clones, around 93% of them appearing once. Sequenced here: peripheral blood, sampled on day 0 of AZD1222 vaccination. These receptors were collected from an adult in good health.

The rearrangement joins TRBV9 to TRBJ1-1; D is unclear. Looked up from germline, CDR1 is SGDLS and CDR2 is YYNGEE. The CDR3 extends over 14 amino acids. The V gene lost 0 bases and the J gene lost 1 base, with 7 bases spanning the gap. The CDR3 DNA sequence: TGTGCCAGCAGCGTAGTGGGCGGGAACACTGAAGCTTTCTTT. It yields the protein CASSVVGGNTEAFF.

The chain is built from TRBV19 and TRBJ1-5; D not resolved. V lost 3 bases to trimming and J lost 6 bases, with 21 bases between them. The germline gives CDR1 LNHDA, CDR2 SQIVND (reference sequence). The CDR3 has 17 residues. The DNA of the CDR3 is TGTGCCAGTAGTATCCCCCGTCAGGCTGTGAAGAGTCAGCCCCAGCATTTT. Translated, it gives CASSIPRQAVKSQPQHF. Full variable domain (remainder filled in from reference TRBV19 and TRBJ1-5): DGGITQSPKYLFRKEGQNVTLSCEQNLNHDAMYWYRQDPGQGLRLIYYSQIVNDFQKGDIAEGYSVSREKKESFPLTVTSAQKNPTAFYLCASSIPRQAVKSQPQHFGDGTRLSIL.

The count of this clone is one. This chain connects TRBV7-2 to TRBJ2-7; a weak D match, TRBD1 (6 bases). Trimming removed 8 bases from V and 4 bases from J, with 15 bases in between. Germline V gene lookup returns CDR1 SGHTA and CDR2 FQGNSA. The CDR3 has 13 residues. The CDR3 DNA reads TGTGCCAGCGCCTTAGGGGGAGCATACGAGCAGTACTTC. Its protein is CASALGGAYEQYF.

This clone was found once. This sequence joins TRBV27 and TRBJ1-1, with no clear D. Germline V CDR1 and CDR2: MNHEY, SMNVEV (reference sequence). The V gene lost 5 bases and the J gene lost 1 base, with 8 bases spanning the gap. CDR3 length equals 13 residues. CDR3: CASSPTRNTEAFF. DNA for the CDR3: TGTGCCAGCAGTCCTACACGGAACACTGAAGCTTTCTTT.

This clone was detected only once. Different DNA sequences within this sample yield the same CDR3. The chain recombines TRBV9 with TRBJ1-6, with 9 bases lining up with TRBD1. The length of the CDR3 is 14 residues. Germline CDR1 SGDLS, CDR2 YYNGEE. Trimming removed 0 bases from V and 8 bases from J; junction bases left unmatched: 0. The CDR3 loop reads CASSVGQGDSPLHF. CDR3 bases: TGTGCCAGCAGCGTAGGACAGGGGGATTCACCCCTCCACTTT. Filled out from reference TRBV9 and TRBJ1-6, the complete variable domain reads DSGVTQTPKHLITATGQRVTLRCSPRSGDLSVYWYQQSLDQGLQFLIQYYNGEERAKGNILERFSAQQFPDLHSELNLSSLELGDSALYFCASSVGQGDSPLHFGNGTRLTVT.

Here the CDR3 reads CASSGGTGSYNSPLHF. The CDR3, as DNA: TGCGCCAGCAGTGGGGGGACAGGGTCCTATAATTCACCCCTCCACTTT. The genes are TRBV5-1 and TRBJ1-6, with 9 bases matching TRBD1. Germline CDR1 reads SGHRS; CDR2 reads YFSETQ. The CDR3 is made up of 16 amino acids. The V and J ends lost 5 bases and 1 base, in that order; junction bases with no gene match: 4.

The chain employs TRBV27 and TRBJ1-5; D is undetermined. Germline V lookup: CDR1 MNHEY, CDR2 SMNVEV (reference sequence). V dropped 3 bases and J dropped 2 bases, with 8 bases sitting between them. This CDR3 is built from 14 residues. The CDR3 spells CASSLNAGNQPQHF. CDR3 DNA sequence: TGTGCCAGCAGTTTGAACGCAGGCAATCAGCCCCAGCATTTT.

The chain joins TRBV30 to TRBJ2-2, with D possibly matching TRBD1 (5 bases). Trimming took off 8 bases at V and 1 base at J, with 20 bases between the two ends. The CDR3 has 16 residues. Per the germline V gene, CDR1 is GTSNPN and CDR2 is SVGIG (reference sequence). The CDR3 sequence: CATGPSDLMNTGELFF. Here the CDR3 DNA reads TGTGCCACAGGACCGTCGGACCTCATGAACACCGGGGAGCTGTTTTTT.

V usage is TRBV7-9 and J usage is TRBJ2-1; 11 nucleotides align to TRBD2. The trim removed 5 bases at V and 4 bases at J, leaving 4 bases unmatched. This CDR3 has 15 amino acids. The V gene's germline CDR1 is SEHNR and CDR2 FQNEAQ (reference sequence). CDR3 sequence: CASSRGLAGYNEQFF. Here the CDR3 DNA reads TGTGCCAGCAGCCGAGGACTAGCGGGTTACAATGAGCAGTTCTTC.

J is TRBJ2-1 and V is TRBV4-3; TRBD2 matches 8 bases. The CDR3 spans 14 residues. V lost 8 bases to trimming and J lost 2 bases; unmatched junction nucleotides: 5. Germline V gene lookup returns CDR1 LGHNA and CDR2 YSLEER. The CDR3 spells CASRRLAPYNEQFF. CDR3 coding DNA: TGCGCCAGCCGACGACTAGCGCCCTACAATGAGCAGTTCTTC.

V gene TRBV6-5 combines with J gene TRBJ2-7, with D tentatively TRBD2 (5 bases). The CDR3 has 14 residues. CDR1 is MNHEY, CDR2 SVGAGI, per germline. V lost 6 bases to trimming and J lost 2 bases, with 14 bases between them. CDR3 sequence (DNA): TGTGCCAGCAGCCGTTCAGAGGGCGCCTACGAGCAGTACTTC. Amino acids: CASSRSEGAYEQYF.

The chain is built from TRBV2 and TRBJ1-5; a weak D match, TRBD1 (6 bases). Trimming removed 6 bases from V and 2 bases from J, with 14 bases in between. The germline V gene has CDR1 SNHLY and CDR2 FYNNEI. The CDR3 length is 15 residues. The CDR3 region has the DNA TGTGCCAGCAGGGAACAGGGAGGAGGCAATCAGCCCCAGCATTTT. This encodes CASREQGGGNQPQHF.

The chain carries TRBV5-1 and TRBJ2-3; D is unresolved. The CDR3 is 13 residues long. Germline V CDR1 and CDR2: SGHRS, YFSETQ. With 3 bases removed from V and 0 bases from J, the gap between germline ends came to 5 bases. The CDR3 sequence is CASSSASTDTQYF. The CDR3 nucleotides read TGCGCCAGCAGCTCCGCTAGCACAGATACGCAGTATTTT. The entire variable domain, with the rest obtained from reference TRBV5-1 and TRBJ2-3, is as follows: KAGVTQTPRYLIKTRGQQVTLSCSPISGHRSVSWYQQTPGQGLQFLFEYFSETQRNKGNFPGRFSGRQFSNSRSEMNVSTLELGDSALYLCASSSASTDTQYFGPGTRLTVL.

The chain joins TRBV18 to TRBJ1-2; D unresolved. V was clipped by 1 base and J by 2 bases, with 8 bases between them. This CDR3 is 14 amino acids long. CDR1 is KGHSH, CDR2 LQKENI, per germline. The CDR3 sequence: CASSPLPGNYGYTF. CDR3 coding DNA: TGTGCCAGCTCACCACTACCGGGAAACTATGGCTACACCTTC.

This clone is labeled medium-sized (0.01 to 0.1%). This chain joins TRBV19 and TRBJ1-1; TRBD1 is a possible D gene (5 bases). The ends were cut back, 1 base at V and 4 bases at J, with 10 bases in the middle. Germline assignment: CDR1 LNHDA and CDR2 SQIVND (reference sequence). The CDR3 runs to 14 residues. In DNA form, the CDR3 reads TGTGCCAGTAGTATAGGGGGCGTAAGCACTGAAGCTTTCTTT. Encoded protein: CASSIGGVSTEAFF.

The chain is built from TRBV6-5 and TRBJ2-2; D is tentatively TRBD1 or TRBD2 (6 bases each). CDR3 length: 15 residues. The V end was cut by 3 bases, the J end by 4 bases, with 12 bases between. Germline V gives CDR1 MNHEY, CDR2 SVGAGI. The DNA for the CDR3 is TGTGCCAGCAGTTATTCGGGGGCGGGCACCGGGGAGCTGTTTTTT. Protein sequence: CASSYSGAGTGELFF.

The CDR3 spells CASSMVYLTSGSTDTQYF. CDR3 nucleotide sequence: TGTGCCAGTAGTATGGTGTATTTGACTAGCGGTAGCACAGATACGCAGTATTTT. The chain is built from TRBV19 and TRBJ2-3, with 9 positions matching TRBD2. The CDR3 runs 18 residues. Germline V gives CDR1 LNHDA, CDR2 SQIVND (reference sequence). The junction had 10 bases not matched to a gene; V was cut back by 3 bases and J by 0 bases.